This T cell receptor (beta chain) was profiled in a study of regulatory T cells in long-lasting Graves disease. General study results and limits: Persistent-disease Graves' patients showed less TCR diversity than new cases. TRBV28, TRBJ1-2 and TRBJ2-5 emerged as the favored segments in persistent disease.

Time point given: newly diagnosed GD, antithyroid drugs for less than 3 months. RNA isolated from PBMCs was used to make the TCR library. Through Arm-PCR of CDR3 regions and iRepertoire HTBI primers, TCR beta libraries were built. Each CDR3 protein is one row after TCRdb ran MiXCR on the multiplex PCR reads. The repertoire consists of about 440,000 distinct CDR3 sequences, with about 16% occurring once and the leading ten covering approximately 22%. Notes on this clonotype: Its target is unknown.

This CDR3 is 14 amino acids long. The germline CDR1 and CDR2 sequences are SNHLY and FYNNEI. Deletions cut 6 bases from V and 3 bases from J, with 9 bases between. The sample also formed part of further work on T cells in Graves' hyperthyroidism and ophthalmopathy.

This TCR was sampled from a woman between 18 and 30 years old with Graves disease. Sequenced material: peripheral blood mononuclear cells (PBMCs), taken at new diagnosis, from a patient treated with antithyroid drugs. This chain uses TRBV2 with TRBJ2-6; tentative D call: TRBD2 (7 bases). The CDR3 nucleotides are TGTGCCAGCAGCGGGGGGCTTGGGGCCAACGTCCTGACTTTC. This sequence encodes CASSGGLGANVLTF.